This section outlines one T cell receptor beta chain sequence together with its context. As yet, its antigen is unknown. These data originate in a study of Graves' ophthalmopathy and Graves' hyperthyroidism. Regarding the study as a whole: With approximately 88% sensitivity and 81.08% specificity, a 13-signature model separated ophthalmopathy from stable hyperthyroidism.

This CDR3 region has 13 residues. Looked up from germline, CDR1 is DFQATT and CDR2 is SNEGSKA (reference sequence). V gave up 6 bases and J gave up 5 bases, with 17 bases separating them. RNA transcripts were the template, and TCR beta CDR3 regions were amplified from them. After a first-round RT-PCR with HTBI primers, a second-round multiplex PCR was run. Each CDR3 protein is one row after TCRdb ran MiXCR on the multiplex PCR reads. This sample has hundreds of thousands of distinct CDR3 sequences, with about 38% found just once. This TCR was sampled from an adult man with Graves' ophthalmopathy. Sequenced: peripheral blood. This chain uses TRBV20-1 with TRBJ2-7; either TRBD1 or TRBD2 may supply D (5 bases each). This CDR3 is CSARPGPRHEQYF. DNA of the CDR3: TGCAGTGCAAGACCGGGGCCTCGGCACGAGCAGTACTTC.